This T cell receptor (beta chain) was profiled in a study of PD-1 blockade in classical Hodgkin lymphoma. As to this clone: Its matching antigen is unknown.

CDR3 length equals 13 residues. V gave up 4 bases and J gave up 3 bases, with 11 bases separating them. Germline CDR1 SGHRS, CDR2 YFSETQ. Using immunoSEQ multiplex PCR, the repertoire was profiled, and TCRdb retains in-frame clones only, with some absent. This table has around 29,000 clones, roughly 80% appearing once. Time point noted: cycle 4 day 1 (C4D1), after five to seven weeks of nivolumab. Relapses following autologous stem cell transplantation were seen in all patients, with brentuximab vedotin exposure varying. Investigators isolated CD4+ T cells from thawed PBMCs through magnetic negative selection. Relapsed/refractory classical Hodgkin lymphoma patients had complete, partial or progressive responses. Findings of the study overall: Complete responders' diversity at baseline resembled that of newly diagnosed patients. Repertoire differences lack defined causes, possibly disease activity or prior therapy.

Sequencing was performed on CD4+ T cells from blood, taken before the fourth cycle of nivolumab. V gene TRBV5-1 combines with J gene TRBJ2-7, with D uncertain. This receptor was obtained from a human donor with classical Hodgkin lymphoma. CDR3 in amino acids: CASSPGGVYEQYF. The DNA of the CDR3 is TGCGCCAGCAGCCCGGGTGGGGTCTACGAGCAGTACTTC.